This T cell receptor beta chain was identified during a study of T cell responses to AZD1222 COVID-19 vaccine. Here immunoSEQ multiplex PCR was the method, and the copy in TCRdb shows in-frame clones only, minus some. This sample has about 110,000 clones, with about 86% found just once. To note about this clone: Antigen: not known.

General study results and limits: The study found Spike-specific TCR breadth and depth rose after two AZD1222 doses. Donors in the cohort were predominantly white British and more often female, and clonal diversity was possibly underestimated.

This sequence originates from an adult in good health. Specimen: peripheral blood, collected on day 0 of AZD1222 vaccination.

CDR3 loop: CASSPGRTGTDTQYF. The CDR3 bases are TGTGCCAGCAGTCCGGGGCGGACCGGCACAGATACGCAGTATTTT. The V and J genes are TRBV6-5 and TRBJ2-3; D possibly matches TRBD1 or TRBD2 (5 bases each). The CDR3 consists of 15 residues. Trimming pared 5 bases from V and 1 base from J, leaving 13 bases between. In germline, CDR1 is MNHEY, CDR2 SVGAGI.